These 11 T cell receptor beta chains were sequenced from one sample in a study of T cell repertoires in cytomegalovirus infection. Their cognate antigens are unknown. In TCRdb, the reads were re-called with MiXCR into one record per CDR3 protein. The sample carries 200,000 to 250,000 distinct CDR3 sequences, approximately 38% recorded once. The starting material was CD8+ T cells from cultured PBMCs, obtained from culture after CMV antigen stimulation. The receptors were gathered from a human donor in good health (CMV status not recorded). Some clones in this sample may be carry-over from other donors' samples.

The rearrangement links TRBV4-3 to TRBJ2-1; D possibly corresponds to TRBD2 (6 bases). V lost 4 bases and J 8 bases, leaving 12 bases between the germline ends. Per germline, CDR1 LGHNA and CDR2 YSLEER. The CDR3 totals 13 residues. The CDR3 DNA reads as TGCGCCAGCAGCCCCCGGGGCGGGGATGAGCAGTTCTTC. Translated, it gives CASSPRGGDEQFF.

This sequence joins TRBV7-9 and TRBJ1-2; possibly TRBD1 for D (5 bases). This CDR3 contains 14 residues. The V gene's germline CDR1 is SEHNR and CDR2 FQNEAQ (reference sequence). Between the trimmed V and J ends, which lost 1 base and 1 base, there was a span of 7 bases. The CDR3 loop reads CASSLGGGNYGYTF. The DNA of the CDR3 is TGTGCCAGCAGCTTAGGTGGGGGTAACTATGGCTACACCTTC.

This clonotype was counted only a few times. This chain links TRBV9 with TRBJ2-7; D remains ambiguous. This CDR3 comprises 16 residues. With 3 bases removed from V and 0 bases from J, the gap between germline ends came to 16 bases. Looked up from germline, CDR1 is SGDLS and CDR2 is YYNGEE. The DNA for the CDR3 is TGTGCCAGCAGCGCCGTTCGCCAGGATAGCTCCTACGAGCAGTACTTC. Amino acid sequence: CASSAVRQDSSYEQYF.

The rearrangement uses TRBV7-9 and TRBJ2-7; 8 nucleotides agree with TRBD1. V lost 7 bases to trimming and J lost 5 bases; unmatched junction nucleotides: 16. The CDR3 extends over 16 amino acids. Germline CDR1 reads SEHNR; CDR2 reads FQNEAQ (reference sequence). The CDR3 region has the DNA TGTGCCAGCAACCCCTCCGTCGACAGGGGCTTCGACGAGCAGTACTTC. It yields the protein CASNPSVDRGFDEQYF. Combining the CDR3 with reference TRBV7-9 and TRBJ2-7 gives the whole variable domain DTGVSQNPRHKITKRGQNVTFRCDPISEHNRLYWYRQTLGQGPEFLTYFQNEAQLEKSRLLSDRFSAERPKGSFSTLEIQRTEQGDSAMYLCASNPSVDRGFDEQYFGPGTRLTVT.

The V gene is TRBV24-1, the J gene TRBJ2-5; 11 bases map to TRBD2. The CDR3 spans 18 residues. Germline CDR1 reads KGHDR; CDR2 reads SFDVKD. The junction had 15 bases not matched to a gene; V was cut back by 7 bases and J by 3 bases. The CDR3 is CATSGGGTSGEGEETQYF. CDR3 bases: TGTGCCACCAGCGGCGGCGGGACTAGCGGAGAAGGGGAAGAGACCCAGTACTTC.

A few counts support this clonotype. The CDR3 region is CASSLVGGPRGTQYF. The CDR3 bases are TGTGCCAGCAGCTTAGTAGGCGGTCCCCGGGGGACCCAGTACTTC. The chain carries TRBV7-6 and TRBJ2-5, with D perhaps TRBD2 (5 bases). V dropped 1 base and J dropped 7 bases, with 16 bases sitting between them. The CDR3 totals 15 residues. CDR1 and CDR2 (germline): SGHVS, FNYEAQ.

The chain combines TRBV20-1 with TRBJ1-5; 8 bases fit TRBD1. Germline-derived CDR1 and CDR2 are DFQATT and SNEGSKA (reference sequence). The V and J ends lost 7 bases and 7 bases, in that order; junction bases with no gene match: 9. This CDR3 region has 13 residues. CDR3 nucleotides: TGCAGTGTTCTCCAGGGGGCGGAACAGCCCCAGCATTTT. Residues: CSVLQGAEQPQHF.

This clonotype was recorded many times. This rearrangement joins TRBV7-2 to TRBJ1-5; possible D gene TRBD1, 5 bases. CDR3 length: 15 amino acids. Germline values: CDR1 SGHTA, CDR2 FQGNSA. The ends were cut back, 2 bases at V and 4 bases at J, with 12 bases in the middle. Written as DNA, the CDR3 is TGTGCCAGCAGCTTACTGACAGAAAAGAATCAGCCCCAGCATTTT. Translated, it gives CASSLLTEKNQPQHF.

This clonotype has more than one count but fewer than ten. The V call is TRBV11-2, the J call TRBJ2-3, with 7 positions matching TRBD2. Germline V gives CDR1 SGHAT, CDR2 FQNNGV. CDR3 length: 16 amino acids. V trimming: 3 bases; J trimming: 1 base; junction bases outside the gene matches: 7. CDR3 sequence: CASSLAPRGGTDTQYF. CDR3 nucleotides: TGTGCCAGCAGCTTGGCCCCTCGGGGGGGCACAGATACGCAGTATTTT.

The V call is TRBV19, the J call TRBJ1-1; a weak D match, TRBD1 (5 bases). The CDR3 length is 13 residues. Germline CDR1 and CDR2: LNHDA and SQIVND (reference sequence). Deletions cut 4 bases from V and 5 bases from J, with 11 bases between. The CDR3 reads CASSTPRVTEAFF. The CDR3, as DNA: TGTGCCAGTAGTACCCCCAGGGTTACTGAAGCTTTCTTT.

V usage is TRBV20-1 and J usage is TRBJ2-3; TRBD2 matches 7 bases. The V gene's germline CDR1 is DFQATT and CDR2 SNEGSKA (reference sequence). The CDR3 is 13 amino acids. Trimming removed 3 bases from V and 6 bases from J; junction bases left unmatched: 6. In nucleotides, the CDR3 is TGCAGTGCTAGTCGAGCGGGAAGTGATACGCAGTATTTT. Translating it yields CSASRAGSDTQYF.